What follows describes a single T cell receptor beta chain. This may arise from a read error, as a much more abundant clone is one base away. Germline CDR1 reads SGHRS; CDR2 reads YFSETQ. The CDR3 has 15 amino acids. V was cut by 3 bases and J by 3 bases, with 12 bases left in between. RNA was extracted from bulk tissue without any cell sorting. Three rounds of nested PCR, following a modified ARM-PCR protocol, produced the TCRbeta library. TCRdb re-analysed the multiplex PCR reads in MiXCR, keeping a single row per CDR3 protein. The data hold more than 75,000 distinct CDR3 sequences, with around 65% observed a single time. This specimen belongs to a study of tumor and adjacent non-tumor tissue in lung cancer.

The gene calls are TRBV5-1 and TRBJ2-2; D is perhaps TRBD1 (6 bases). Sequencing used lung tumor tissue. This TCR was recovered from a woman aged 70 to 79 with non-small cell lung cancer. The chain's CDR3 is CASSSGTTHTGELFF. In DNA form, the CDR3 reads TGCGCCAGCAGCTCTGGGACAACCCACACCGGGGAGCTGTTTTTT.